This T cell receptor (beta chain) was identified during a study of T-cell memory formation after mild COVID-19 (dated by TCRdb to 2020 to 2023). At the level of the whole study: Most TCR sequence clusters were specific to one of the two donors. Longitudinal TCRalpha and TCRbeta repertoire sequencing tracked T-cell clones expanding and contracting after mild COVID-19 in two donors. The cohort comprised two young, previously healthy adult volunteers, one female and one male. Broad study findings and their caveats: Contracting CD4+ clones were located mainly in the CM and EM memory subsets, whereas CD8+ clones were found to be enriched in EMRA. The study included only a couple of mild cases, and larger cohorts that include severe cases with pre-infection samples were judged to be necessary. From day 15 to 85, contracting clones showed balanced CD4/CD8 phenotypes, whereas a second wave of clones that expanded from day 15 to 37 leaned towards CD4+. SARS-CoV-2 specificity was not confirmed for the second-wave clones peaking on day 37. Some responding clones were found in pre-infection memory, which suggests that pre-existing cross-reactive memory T cells took part in the SARS-CoV-2 response.

The data were produced on an Illumina NovaSeq 6000. cDNA libraries for TCRalpha and TCRbeta were prepared by 5'RACE using constant-segment primers, with sample barcodes and unique molecular identifiers added. RNA was extracted from every sample with Trizol reagent. Library amplification was performed in two PCR steps, and a second sample barcode and Illumina TruSeq adapters were introduced in the second step. Sequencing of libraries was performed on an Illumina NovaSeq with 2 x 150 bp paired-end reads. The authors' analysis ran thus. The reads were demultiplexed and collapsed into UMI-guided consensus sequences using migec v1.2.7. Using mixcr v2.1.11, UMI consensuses were aligned to TRA and TRB V and J templates and then assembled into clonotypes. A clonotype was counted as expanded or contracted only when both edgeR and NoisET called the clonotype significant, with the noise models trained on biological replicates. For edgeR calls, the cutoffs were a false discovery rate-adjusted p below 0.01 and a log2 fold-change threshold of 1. PCA with hierarchical clustering of max-normalized trajectories of the 1000 most abundant clonotypes was used as exploratory dynamics analysis. Separately sequenced CD4+ and CD8+ repertoires were used to assign the CD4 or CD8 phenotype of responding clones. The raw public data were reprocessed by TCRdb itself: fastp quality trimming at Q25, MiXCR clonotype calling, in-frame beta chains only. Merged by CDR3 protein, the rows form single entries marked with the most common genes and DNA. The V and J calls reflect TCRdb's pipeline rather than the authors' work. The sample table holds about 470,000 distinct CDR3 sequences, of which roughly 25% were seen once. Together, the top ten hold about an eighth of the sample.

Deletion took 1 base off V and 3 bases off J, with a span of 17 bases between the germline ends. CDR1 SQVTM and CDR2 ANQGSEA were looked up in the germline V gene. The CDR3 covers 16 residues, taking in both the cysteine and the phenylalanine. Only the CDR3 DNA stays, 48 bases, in frame from base 1. PBMCs were isolated by Ficoll-Paque density gradient centrifugation. A few counts support this clonotype. The specificity of this receptor is unknown. The sample holds no much larger clone one base away, and base qualities are not on file. The sequenced material came from PBMCs or a T cell subset sorted from them (not recorded which). The clonotype was recovered from an adult woman who had mild COVID-19 (a few samples of this study predate the infection). The sample titles of this study are shuffled in the database, so cell type and time point are left out; the donor was told from shared clones. The chain is encoded by TRBV29-1 joined to TRBJ2-3; the D gene is perhaps TRBD1, on 6 matching bases. Here the CDR3 is given as CSVEVRGNRLTDTQYF. The DNA is as follows: TGCAGCGTTGAAGTTAGGGGGAACAGACTGACAGATACGCAGTATTTT.